In this sample, the clone carrying this TCR beta chain turned up a few times. Measured with immunoSEQ multiplex PCR; TCRdb has only the in-frame clones, and not every one. The sample has roughly 70,000 clones; about 91% are singletons. The sample belongs to a study of OX40 agonist ivuxolimab in advanced cancers. Sequenced material: CD4+ or CD8+ T cells sorted from blood, taken in a trial of the OX40 agonist ivuxolimab. The TCR sequence derives from an adult with an advanced solid tumor such as melanoma, head and neck, liver or kidney cancer.

The CDR3 DNA reads as TGTGCCAGCAGCTGGGACGGAACCTATGGCTACACCTTC. Its translation is CASSWDGTYGYTF. This chain uses TRBV5-4 with TRBJ1-2; tentatively, D is TRBD1 (5 bases). The V gene's germline CDR1 is SGHNT and CDR2 YYREEE (reference sequence). Deletions cut 3 bases from V and 4 bases from J, with 10 bases between. The CDR3 sequence is 13 residues long.